A single sample gave rise to the 27 T cell receptor beta chains below, sequenced in a study of blood T cells in healthy people across ages. Next came a second PCR, run for about 6 to 12 cycles, which used a sample-barcoded 5' primer along with a J-beta primer mix. Each CDR3 protein is one row after TCRdb ran MiXCR on the 5' RACE reads. This sample has 580,000 or so distinct CDR3 sequences, with 40% to 55% found just once. The specimen was blood. These receptors came from a man aged 80 or over in good health.

CDR3 nucleotides: TGCAGTGCTAGAGTACCCCCGGGGGAGACCCAGTACTTC. Translated, it gives CSARVPPGETQYF. V usage is TRBV20-1 and J usage is TRBJ2-5; TRBD2 might be the D (5 bases). Germline V CDR1 and CDR2: DFQATT, SNEGSKA (reference sequence). V was trimmed by 1 base and J by 5 bases, leaving 11 bases between them. This CDR3 is built from 13 residues.

The chain recombines TRBV5-6 with TRBJ2-5; TRBD1 might be the D (6 bases). V was cut by 7 bases and J by 5 bases, with 18 bases left in between. The CDR3 is 14 residues long. Germline V gene data show CDR1 as SGHDT and CDR2 as YYEEEE. The CDR3 bases are TGTGCCAGCCTGGGGGCACAGGGTATGGAGACCCAGTACTTC. This sequence encodes CASLGAQGMETQYF.

The chain carries TRBV7-6 and TRBJ2-3, with 10 bases identical to TRBD2. This CDR3 is built from 19 residues. Germline V gives CDR1 SGHVS, CDR2 FNYEAQ. After removal of 2 bases from V and 1 base from J, the junction contained 12 bases not matched to a gene. The CDR3 DNA reads TGTGCCAGCAGCTTACTAGCGGGGGCCAATTCGGGTGGCACAGATACGCAGTATTTT. This gives the protein CASSLLAGANSGGTDTQYF.

The chain joins TRBV2 to TRBJ2-1; D may be TRBD1 (6 bases). Between the trimmed V and J ends, which lost 8 bases and 3 bases, there was a span of 8 bases. The CDR3 sequence is 12 residues long. Per the germline V gene, CDR1 is SNHLY and CDR2 is FYNNEI. The CDR3 here is CASGDIYNEQFF. In DNA, the CDR3 is TGTGCCAGCGGGGACATCTACAATGAGCAGTTCTTC.

The chain is built from TRBV4-1 and TRBJ2-7, with D perhaps TRBD1 or TRBD2 (5 bases each). V lost 1 base and J 2 bases, leaving 9 bases between the germline ends. CDR3 size: 14 residues. Germline CDR1 reads MGHRA; CDR2 reads YSYEKL. The CDR3 loop is CASSQGGIAYEQYF. The CDR3 coding sequence is TGCGCCAGCAGCCAAGGGGGGATAGCCTACGAGCAGTACTTC.

The chain carries TRBV29-1 and TRBJ2-1, with 7 bases matching TRBD2. This CDR3 spans 13 amino acids. Losses at the gene ends were 4 bases for V and 9 bases for J; bases not matched to a gene: 9. Germline V gene lookup returns CDR1 SQVTM and CDR2 ANQGSEA. The CDR3 reads CSVGRLATTEQFF. DNA of the CDR3: TGCAGCGTTGGGAGACTAGCCACTACTGAGCAGTTCTTC.

The chain is built from TRBV25-1 and TRBJ2-1; D is uncertain. Trimming removed 5 bases at V and 0 bases at J, with 5 bases between. Germline V gives CDR1 MGHDK, CDR2 SYGVNS. This CDR3 spans 13 amino acids. In DNA form, the CDR3 reads TGTGCCAGCAGTAGTATCTCCTACAATGAGCAGTTCTTC. Residues: CASSSISYNEQFF.

Many counts were recorded for this clonotype. The rearrangement uses TRBV6-6 and TRBJ2-3; TRBD1 matches at 8 bases. The CDR3 is made up of 15 amino acids. The J segment lost 2 bases and the V segment lost 4 bases, leaving 5 bases of the junction unmatched. Per the germline V gene, CDR1 is MNHNY and CDR2 is SVGAGI (reference sequence). Here the CDR3 reads CASSLDRDNTDTQYF. The CDR3 region has the DNA TGTGCCAGCAGTTTGGACAGGGATAACACAGATACGCAGTATTTT.

The chain joins TRBV9 to TRBJ1-4; tentative D call: TRBD1 (6 bases). Trimming pared 1 base from V and 0 bases from J, leaving 16 bases between. Per the germline V gene, CDR1 is SGDLS and CDR2 is YYNGEE. The CDR3 has 18 residues. This CDR3 reads CASSVSGTPGSTNEKLFF. The CDR3 nucleotides are TGTGCCAGCAGCGTATCCGGGACACCGGGTTCAACTAATGAAAAACTGTTTTTT.

Remarks on this clonotype: At one of its ends the junction is not consistent with the germline gene, which may arise from a read error. The chain carries TRBV6-2 or TRBV6-3 and TRBJ2-5; no clear D. Per the germline V gene, CDR1 is MNHEY and CDR2 is SVGEGT. This CDR3 is 14 amino acids long. The CDR3 nucleotides are TGTGCCGGCAGACCAACAGTGATCCAAGAGACCCAGTACTTC. Amino acid sequence: CAGRPTVIQETQYF.

This clonotype has only a few counts. The chain uses TRBV5-1 and TRBJ2-7, with D tentatively TRBD2 (6 bases). The V and J ends lost 4 bases and 3 bases respectively, with 14 bases between them. Per the germline V gene, CDR1 is SGHRS and CDR2 is YFSETQ. CDR3 size: 14 residues. This CDR3 is CASSQFRGIYEQYF. The CDR3 region has the DNA TGCGCCAGCAGCCAATTTCGGGGGATCTACGAGCAGTACTTC.

This clonotype was detected only a few times. This rearrangement joins TRBV13 to TRBJ2-7, with D perhaps matching TRBD1 (5 bases). CDR1 and CDR2 from the germline V gene are PRHDT and FYEKMQ (reference sequence). Trimming pared 4 bases from V and 3 bases from J, leaving 10 bases between. CDR3 size: 13 residues. DNA of the CDR3: TGTGCCAGCAGCTCAAACAGGTTCTACGAGCAGTACTTC. This gives the protein CASSSNRFYEQYF.

The J gene is TRBJ2-1, the V gene TRBV7-2, with D unresolved. This CDR3 comprises 14 residues. The V gene lost 8 bases and the J gene lost 10 bases, with 21 bases spanning the gap. From germline, CDR1 is SGHTA and CDR2 FQGNSA. In nucleotides, the CDR3 is TGTGCCAGCCCCCCGTTTGAAGGTTCAAGGGAGCAGTTCTTC. Protein product: CASPPFEGSREQFF.

Concerning this clonotype: This may be a read error: a much more frequent sequence differs by one nucleotide. This sequence joins TRBV12-3 or TRBV12-4 and TRBJ2-3, with D uncertain. This CDR3 has 11 residues. Between the trimmed V and J ends, which lost 7 bases and 2 bases, there was a span of 4 bases. This CDR3 is CASTVTDTQYF. The CDR3 nucleotides are TGTGCCAGCACCGTCACAGATACGCAGTATTTT.

This clonotype occurred a few times. The chain links TRBV12-3 or TRBV12-4 to TRBJ2-3; D is unclear. V was shortened by 3 bases and J by 4 bases, with 11 bases between the two germline ends. The CDR3 totals 14 residues. CDR3 residues: CASSFRASSDTQYF. The CDR3 nucleotides read TGTGCCAGCAGTTTTAGGGCGTCCTCAGATACGCAGTATTTT.

The chain combines TRBV5-1 with TRBJ2-5, with TRBD2 as a possible D gene (5 bases). The CDR3 is 13 residues long. CDR1 is SGHRS and CDR2 is YFSETQ in the germline V gene. Trimming stripped 7 bases from V and 5 bases from J, with 15 bases between. The CDR3 region has the DNA TGCGCCAGCCATACGGGGTCGGGGGAGACCCAGTACTTC. Translation gives CASHTGSGETQYF.

This rearrangement joins TRBV24-1 to TRBJ2-7; TRBD1 might be the D (6 bases). Germline values: CDR1 KGHDR, CDR2 SFDVKD. The CDR3 sequence is 15 residues long. The ends were cut back, 3 bases at V and 0 bases at J, with 11 bases in the middle. The CDR3: CATSDSTGSSYEQYF. In DNA, the CDR3 is TGTGCCACCAGTGATAGTACAGGGAGCTCCTACGAGCAGTACTTC.

Only a few counts were recorded for this clonotype. This chain uses TRBV10-3 with TRBJ2-7, with D possibly being TRBD2 (5 bases). In germline, CDR1 is ENHRY, CDR2 SYGVKD. Trimming stripped 4 bases from V and 2 bases from J, with 9 bases between. This CDR3 is 13 amino acids long. The CDR3 DNA is TGTGCCATCAGTGGGACCGGGACCTACGAGCAGTACTTC. Protein sequence: CAISGTGTYEQYF.

This chain uses TRBV7-2 with TRBJ2-3; 8 bases are shared with TRBD1. The CDR3 extends over 13 amino acids. V gave up 5 bases and J gave up 4 bases; unmatched junction bases: 2. Germline V gives CDR1 SGHTA, CDR2 FQGNSA. The CDR3 spells CASSATGADTQYF. The CDR3 DNA is TGTGCCAGCAGCGCGACAGGGGCAGATACGCAGTATTTT.

This sequence joins TRBV6-2 or TRBV6-3 and TRBJ2-4; D may be TRBD1 (5 bases). The J call may not be correct, given that the DNA end is closer to TRBJ2-5. The CDR3 length is 15 residues. The V gene's germline CDR1 is MNHEY and CDR2 SVGEGT. CDR3 region: CASSTGPNLQETQYF. As DNA, the CDR3 is TGTGCCAGCAGCACAGGACCGAACCTCCAAGAGACCCAGTACTTC.

The chain couples TRBV3-1 to TRBJ2-7; D is uncertain. The germline CDR1 and CDR2 sequences are LGHDT and YNNKEL (reference sequence). The CDR3 loop spans 14 amino acids. The V and J ends lost 0 bases and 4 bases respectively, with 10 bases between them. The CDR3 is CASSQDSRAYEQYF. For the CDR3, the DNA is TGTGCCAGCAGCCAAGATAGTAGAGCTTACGAGCAGTACTTC.

V usage is TRBV6-2 or TRBV6-3 and J usage is TRBJ2-6; D is undetermined. Germline values: CDR1 MNHEY, CDR2 SVGEGT. The CDR3 sequence is 15 residues long. V lost 6 bases and J 0 bases, leaving 9 bases between the germline ends. The chain's CDR3 is CASRALLSGANVLTF. CDR3 in DNA: TGTGCCAGCAGGGCCCTCCTCTCTGGGGCCAACGTCCTGACTTTC.

In its sample, this clonotype was seen a few times. The chain carries TRBV6-2 or TRBV6-3 and TRBJ2-1, with D unclear. From germline, CDR1 is MNHEY and CDR2 SVGEGT. V lost 5 bases and J 3 bases, leaving 14 bases between the germline ends. CDR3 length: 15 residues. Written as DNA, the CDR3 is TGTGCCAGCAGTGGGAAGTTTGCCAGCTACAATGAGCAGTTCTTC. Protein sequence: CASSGKFASYNEQFF.

This clonotype has a single count. This chain joins TRBV10-3 and TRBJ1-1; D gene uncertain. Trimming shortened V by 10 bases and J by 1 base, and 13 bases separated the two germline ends. Germline-derived CDR1 and CDR2 are ENHRY and SYGVKD. The CDR3 contains 13 residues. The CDR3 spells CATAVGSNTEAFF. DNA for the CDR3: TGTGCCACCGCCGTCGGGTCGAACACTGAAGCTTTCTTT.

This clonotype showed up just a few times. The rearrangement joins TRBV24-1 to TRBJ1-1; 9 bases agree with TRBD1. The trim removed 7 bases at V and 4 bases at J, leaving 3 bases unmatched. This CDR3 contains 13 residues. Germline CDR1 is KGHDR and CDR2 is SFDVKD. The CDR3 region is CATRDRGSTEAFF. The CDR3 coding sequence is TGTGCCACCAGGGACAGGGGAAGCACTGAAGCTTTCTTT.

V gene TRBV3-1 combines with J gene TRBJ1-2, with D possibly being TRBD1 (5 bases). Germline V CDR1 and CDR2: LGHDT, YNNKEL (reference sequence). The CDR3 spans 16 residues. V shed 7 bases and J shed 1 base, with 19 bases lying between them. The CDR3 protein is CASKFGGGSHNYGYTF. DNA for the CDR3: TGTGCCAGCAAATTCGGTGGGGGGTCCCATAACTATGGCTACACCTTC.

This clonotype was detected only a few times. The chain combines TRBV7-8 with TRBJ2-1, with 11 nucleotides matching TRBD2. Unmatched junction bases numbered 7, after V lost 3 bases and J lost 9 bases. Germline lookup yields CDR1 SGHVS and CDR2 FQNEAQ. This CDR3 contains 15 residues. CDR3 in DNA: TGTGCCAGCAGCTTTCAGACTAGCGGGACTGGTGAGCAGTTCTTC. It encodes CASSFQTSGTGEQFF.